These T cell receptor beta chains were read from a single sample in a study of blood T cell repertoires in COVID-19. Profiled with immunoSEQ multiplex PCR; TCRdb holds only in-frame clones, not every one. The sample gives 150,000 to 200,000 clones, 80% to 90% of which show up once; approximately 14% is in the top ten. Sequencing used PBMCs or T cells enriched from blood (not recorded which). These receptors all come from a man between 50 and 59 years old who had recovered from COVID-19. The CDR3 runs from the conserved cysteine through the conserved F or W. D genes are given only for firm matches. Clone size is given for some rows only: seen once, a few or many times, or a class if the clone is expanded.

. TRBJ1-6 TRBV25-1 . TGTGCCAGCAGTGCGGGGTCACCCCTCCACTTT CASSAGSPLHF
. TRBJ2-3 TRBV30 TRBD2 TGTGCCTGGAAAGTCAGCGGGGGGGGGAAAGATACGCAGTATTTT CAWKVSGGGKDTQYF
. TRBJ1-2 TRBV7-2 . TGTGCCAGCAGCTTATTCGGGGAACTTAACTATGGCTACACCTTC CASSLFGELNYGYTF
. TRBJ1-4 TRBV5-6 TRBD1 TGTGCCAGCAGCTTCGGACAGGGGGTTTCGAAAAAACTGTTTTTT CASSFGQGVSKKLFF
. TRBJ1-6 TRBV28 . TGTGCCAGCAGTCCCCATTCCGGGGGGAATTCACCCCTCCACTTT CASSPHSGGNSPLHF
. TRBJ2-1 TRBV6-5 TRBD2 TGTGCCAGCCGAGTGGGGGGGTGGAATGAGCAGTTCTTC CASRVGGWNEQFF
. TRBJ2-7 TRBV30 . TGTGCCTGGAGGTTCCTGGGCCCTATGAGCTCCTACGAGCAGTACTTC CAWRFLGPMSSYEQYF
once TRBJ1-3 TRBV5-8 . TGTGCCAGCAGCTGGGTCGGGAGCTCTGGAAACACCATATATTTT CASSWVGSSGNTIYF
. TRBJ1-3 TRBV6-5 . TGTGCCAGCAGAGACCCGGGGGGCGAAAACACCATATATTTT CASRDPGGENTIYF
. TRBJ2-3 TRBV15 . TGTGCCACCAGCAGAGAAGCGACGGCTACAGATACGCAGTATTTT CATSREATATDTQYF
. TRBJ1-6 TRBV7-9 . TGTGCCAGCAGCTTAAGTCAGGGTAATTCACCCCTCCACTTT CASSLSQGNSPLHF
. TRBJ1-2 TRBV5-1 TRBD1 TGCGCCAGCAGCCACTCCTCAGGGGGGAGCAGCTATGGCTACACCTTC CASSHSSGGSSYGYTF
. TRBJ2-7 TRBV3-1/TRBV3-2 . TGTGCCAGCAGCCAAGTTCAGGCCGGCCCCTACGAGCAGTACTTC CASSQVQAGPYEQYF
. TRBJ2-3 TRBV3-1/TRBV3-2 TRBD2 TGTGCCAGCAGCACAGCGGGGATTAGCACAGATACGCAGTATTTT CASSTAGISTDTQYF
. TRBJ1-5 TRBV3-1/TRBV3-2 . TGTGCCAGCAGCCAAGGTAGGGCGGGCCCAAAGCCCCAGCATTTT CASSQGRAGPKPQHF
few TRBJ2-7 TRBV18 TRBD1 TGTGCCAGCTCACCTGACAGGGGGAACTCCTACGAGCAGTACTTC CASSPDRGNSYEQYF
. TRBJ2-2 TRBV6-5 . TGTGCCAGCAGCGATAGATCCACCGGGGAGCTGTTTTTT CASSDRSTGELFF
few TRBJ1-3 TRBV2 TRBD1 TGTGCCAGCAGTCCCGGGACAGGGGGAGGAAACACCATATATTTT CASSPGTGGGNTIYF
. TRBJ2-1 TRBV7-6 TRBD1 TGTGCCAGCAGCTTAGAGATTGGGACAGGGCCATACAATGAGCAGTTCTTC CASSLEIGTGPYNEQFF
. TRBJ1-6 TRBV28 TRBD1 TGTGCCAGCAGTTTATATTCAGGGGGCAGTTCACCCCTCCACTTT CASSLYSGGSSPLHF
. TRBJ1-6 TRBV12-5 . TGTGCTAGTGGTTTGGTCCAGGGTTGGGGTAATTCACCCCTCCACTTT CASGLVQGWGNSPLHF
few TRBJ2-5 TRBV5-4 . TGTGCCAGCAGCCTGGACATTACAACGGGGCAAGAGACCCAGTACTTC CASSLDITTGQETQYF
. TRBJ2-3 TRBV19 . TGTGCCAGTGGCACTTCAGGGGTAAATACGCAGTATTTT CASGTSGVNTQYF
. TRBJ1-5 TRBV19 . TGTGCCAGTAGTATAGGCGGGGCAGGCAATCAGCCCCAGCATTTT CASSIGGAGNQPQHF
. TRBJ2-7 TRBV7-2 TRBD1 TGTGCCAGCACCTGGGGACAGGCATACTACGAGCAGTACTTC CASTWGQAYYEQYF
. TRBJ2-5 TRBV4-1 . TGCGCCAGCAGCATGAGGGTCCGTGAGACCCAGTACTTC CASSMRVRETQYF
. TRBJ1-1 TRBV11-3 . TGTGCCAGCAGCTTTAAGGGGCAGTTGAACACTGAAGCTTTCTTT CASSFKGQLNTEAFF
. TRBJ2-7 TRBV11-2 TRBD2 TGTGCCAGCAAATATACGGGGGGGGCTGCCTACGAGCAGTACTTC CASKYTGGAAYEQYF
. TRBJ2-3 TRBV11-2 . TGTGCCAGCAGCTTAGACAGGGGGGCAGATACGCAGTATTTT CASSLDRGADTQYF
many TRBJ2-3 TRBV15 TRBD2 TGTGCCACCAGCAAAACTAGCGGGGGGGCCGCAGATACGCAGTATTTT CATSKTSGGAADTQYF
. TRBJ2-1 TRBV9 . TGTGCCAGCAGCCTCCCCAGCGCGCATGAGCAGTTCTTC CASSLPSAHEQFF
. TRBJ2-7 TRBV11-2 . TGTGCCAGCAGCTTAGACAGGTTTGCAAACTACGAGCAGTACTTC CASSLDRFANYEQYF
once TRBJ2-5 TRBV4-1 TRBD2 TGCGCCAGCAGCCAAGAGGGGCGGGGGGGCCTTATTGAGACCCAGTACTTC CASSQEGRGGLIETQYF
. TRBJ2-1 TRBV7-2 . TGTGCCAGCAGTCGCATAGGTACGGGGGGCCTGTTCTTC CASSRIGTGGLFF
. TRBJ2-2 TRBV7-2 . TGTGCCAGCAGCTACGTATTCGGAGCCGGGGAGCTGTTTTTT CASSYVFGAGELFF
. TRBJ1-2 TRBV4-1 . TGCGCCAGCAGCCATGGCCGCGTGGGGGGTAGCTATGGCTACACCTTC CASSHGRVGGSYGYTF
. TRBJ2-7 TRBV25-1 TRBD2 TGTGCCAGCAGAACCGGGGGGGCATACGAGCAGTACTTC CASRTGGAYEQYF
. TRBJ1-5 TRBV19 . TGTGCCAGTAGTATAGCCAGGGGCGAAAGGGGCAATCAGCCCCAGCATTTT CASSIARGERGNQPQHF
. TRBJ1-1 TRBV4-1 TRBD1 TGCGCCAGCAATAAACAGGGGGCCGTGACTGAAGCTTTCTTT CASNKQGAVTEAFF
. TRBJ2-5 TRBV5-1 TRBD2 TGCGCCAGCAGCTGGGAACTAGCGGGGGGGCATGAGACCCAGTACTTC CASSWELAGGHETQYF
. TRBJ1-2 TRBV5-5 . TGTGCCAGCAGCTTGGATTGGGGGGTGCAGGGCTTACACTATGGCTACACCTTC CASSLDWGVQGLHYGYTF
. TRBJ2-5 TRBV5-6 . TGTGCCAGCAGCGACCGGGACCCAGGGGGGGAGACCCAGTACTTC CASSDRDPGGETQYF
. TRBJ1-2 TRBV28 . TGTGCCAGCAGTCCCACAACATTTAACTATGGCTACACCTTC CASSPTTFNYGYTF
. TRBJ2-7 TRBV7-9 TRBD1 TGTGCCAGCAGCTTGAGTGCCGGTGACAGGGTTAAGGAGCAGTACTTC CASSLSAGDRVKEQYF